This record concerns one T cell receptor beta chain sequence. It lacks a known antigen. No base-level quality is on record; no much larger clone is a single base apart. These data belong to a study of shared clonotypes between healthy human individuals (TCRdb year 2020). For the study in its entirety: The cohort comprised two women and a few men aged 18 to 49 years. For each donor, CD4 naive and CD4 memory were each given three plates, CD8 naive was given two plates, and CD8 memory was given one plate. Blood TCR repertoires of a handful of healthy adults were deeply sequenced to estimate repertoire size and the extent of clonotype sharing between individuals. Libraries were prepared and TCR repertoires were sequenced by different laboratories using diverse techniques, in order to increase sequencing depth and limit assay-specific biases. Each donor's leukapheresis produced roughly between roughly 0.85 and 9 billion PBMCs.

V and J are truncated by 6 bases and 3 bases respectively, leaving an intervening sequence of 15 bases. From its cysteine to its phenylalanine, the CDR3 spans 15 amino acids. Only the CDR3 DNA is retained, 45 bases long and in frame from the first base. The germline V gene (reference sequence) specifies SEHNR as CDR1 and FQNEAQ as CDR2. Using the deep immunoSEQ assay, multiplex PCR amplified TCR CDR3 regions from genomic DNA. Extracted genomic DNA from each cell subset was spread evenly across all wells of several immunoSEQ 96-well plates, with each plate serving as a replicate. Each replicate PCR for sorted subsets received around 0.2 ug genomic DNA, equal to tens of thousands of T cell genomes. The purified libraries were quantified using a Qubit 3.0 fluorometer, sized with a Bioanalyzer 2100, and then quantified again using the KAPA Library Quantification kit. Each immunoSEQ 96-well plate was sequenced on its own single-read 150-cycle Illumina NextSeq 550 flow cell. The authors' analysis ran thus. Because the immunoSEQ output included only junctional sequences and no quality scores, the filtering could not be the same as the filtering used for full-length reads. Sequences were annotated with PyIR, a Python wrapper for IgBLAST v1.9, using IMGT germline references to assign V/J genes and CDR3. Reads were filtered out if the reads had weak V/J assignments (E-value above 1e-6), no CDR3, stop codons, out-of-frame junctions, or ambiguous translated residues. V3J clonotypes were defined as sequences sharing an identical inferred V gene, J gene, and CDR3 amino acid sequence. Percentage overlap between repertoires was computed as shared unique clonotypes divided by the size of the smaller repertoire. Three approaches were used to assess repertoire richness: RTK rarefaction, the Chao1 estimator, and Recon v2.1 estimates of unobserved clonotypes. OLGA was used to compute generation probabilities for all TCRbeta clonotypes that the gDNA method yielded from a few donors. In its TCRdb copy, this immuneACCESS table keeps in-frame sequences only and misses some clones. Where compared with another copy, unresolved V genes explain less than half of these, and the others have no known cause. That table gives V, J and clone size, and the DNA gave D and trimming. This sample has fewer than 1.4 million clones in its table, and around 82% of those were observed once. The top ten constitute 0.5% to 0.65% of the sample.

The study at large found these results: Even with the large sequencing depth, rarefaction of the sorted-subset datasets indicated that sequencing was incomplete. Sampling was restricted to blood, and TCR repertoires in tissue are likely to differ from TCR repertoires in blood. Naive subsets generally had larger estimated clonotype richness than memory subsets. Across several donors, roughly 5% of naive CD4, roughly 3.5% of naive CD8, roughly 2.2% of memory CD4, and about 0.44% of memory CD8 clonotypes were shared. Because the study included a small number of donors, the genetic and exposure-history diversity represented was limited. Pairwise subsampling led to the expectation that sequencing depth would affect the degree of clonotype sharing among donors. Compared with non-shared clonotypes, the clonotypes found in all four sorted-subset donors had higher generation probabilities.

The donors were healthy, HIV-negative adults who had no recently reported acute infections or vaccinations. All donors were Caucasian adults living in Nashville, Tennessee, USA. CD4+ T cells were enriched through magnetic negative selection, after which naive cells were positively selected on CD45RA and the remaining negative fraction served as the memory subset. After blood collection by leukapheresis, PBMCs were isolated using Ficoll-Histopaque density gradient centrifugation and then cryopreserved in the vapor phase of liquid nitrogen. Analytical flow cytometry was used to check the purity and quantity of every magnetically sorted T cell population. Genomic DNA was isolated from every sorted fraction and measured by UV absorbance on a Nanodrop 2000c.

This sequence originates from a young man in good health. Some clones in this sample may be carry-over from other donors' samples. The sequencing sample was made of memory CD4+ T cells from PBMCs. The meaning of the sample's cell subset or site label: CD45RA-negative fraction. The V and J genes are TRBV7-9 and TRBJ2-1, with the D gene call left open. The CDR3 region reads CASSDSHFNYNEQFF. The DNA is as follows: TGTGCCAGCAGTGACTCCCATTTCAACTACAATGAGCAGTTCTTC.